Listed below are T cell receptor beta chains from one sample, sequenced in a study of OX40 agonist ivuxolimab in advanced cancers. Profiling relied on immunoSEQ multiplex PCR, and the TCRdb table lists in-frame clones only, not all of them. The table has about 83,000 clones, about 85% seen once; the top ten hold less than 0.75%. The specimen comprised CD4+ or CD8+ T cells sorted from blood, sampled in a trial of the OX40 agonist ivuxolimab. These receptors were taken from an adult with an advanced solid tumor such as melanoma, head and neck, liver or kidney cancer. Both conserved end residues are part of each CDR3.

v_gene	j_gene	CDR3aa
TRBV7-9	TRBJ2-5	CASSLVLTIQETQYF
TRBV5-1	TRBJ2-2	CASSLAVTGELFF
TRBV30	TRBJ2-3	CAFLTSTDTQYF
TRBV6-5	TRBJ1-3	CASTPEGTGGTTIYF
TRBV27	TRBJ2-2	CASSPRGLNTGELFF
TRBV10-3	TRBJ2-1	CAIMGTSGNNEQFF
TRBV5-6	TRBJ1-6	CASSLWAKNSPLHF
TRBV5-6	TRBJ2-1	CASSFSGGPNEQFF
TRBV7-8	TRBJ1-4	CASSLRGEKLFF
TRBV27	TRBJ2-5	CASSTLGRETQYF
TRBV6-5	TRBJ2-3	CASSYSAVSTDTQYF
TRBV6-6	TRBJ1-2	CASSILQGEYHYGYTF
TRBV11-2	TRBJ1-4	CASSLRTGGGFFSNEKLFF
TRBV11-2	TRBJ1-3	CASSFGTSSSGNTIYF
TRBV5-6	TRBJ2-7	CASSLIGPYEQYF
TRBV2	TRBJ2-3	CASSGQRAFTDTQYF
TRBV29-1	TRBJ2-7	CSAGRGEYYEQYF
TRBV4-3	TRBJ2-5	CASSPGTSGGVTQYF
TRBV11-1	TRBJ2-1	CASRYGGGPSSYNEQFF
TRBV9	TRBJ2-5	CASSAGGGQETQYF
TRBV30	TRBJ1-4	CAWAPGTNEKLFF
TRBV6-5	TRBJ2-1	CASSYPVGEQFF
TRBV2	TRBJ1-4	CASSETGEKLFF
TRBV19	TRBJ2-2	CASSDRGLTGELFF
TRBV7-8	TRBJ1-3	CASSRGVRAENTIYF
TRBV5-1	TRBJ2-5	CASSLEDRVQETQYF
TRBV5-1	TRBJ2-3	CASSLRALAGGTDTQYF
TRBV11-2	TRBJ2-2	CASSRGQGANTGELFF
TRBV28	TRBJ1-1	CASSLVQTNTEAFF
TRBV6-5	TRBJ2-7	CASSYSAARRVYEQYF
TRBV7-6	TRBJ1-2	CASSLSRGLRAEYTF
TRBV19	TRBJ2-2	CASSGGQGAGTGELFF
TRBV14	TRBJ2-5	CASSQRGSQGSETQYF
TRBV11-2	TRBJ2-7	CASSHNTGSRPYEQYF
TRBV19	TRBJ1-5	CASSILGIGQPQHF
TRBV25-1	TRBJ1-1	CASSESGTGVTEAFF
TRBV2	TRBJ1-2	CASSGRPNYGYTF
TRBV15	TRBJ1-3	CATSRDGTGGNTIYF
TRBV30	TRBJ2-5	CAWSGGRSLYF
TRBV7-2	TRBJ1-2	CASSQERTGNYGYTF
TRBV18	TRBJ2-3	CASSRGPDTQYF
TRBV7-2	TRBJ1-1	CASRDRGAGWTEAFF